The clone carrying this TCR beta chain was seen once. This specimen includes other DNA sequences encoding the same CDR3. The data belong to a study of shared clonotypes between healthy human individuals. The CDR3 length is 14 residues. Germline assignment: CDR1 MRHNA and CDR2 SNTAGT. The V and J ends lost 0 bases and 1 base respectively, with 6 bases between them. TCRdb's table, derived via immunoSEQ multiplex PCR, lists solely in-frame clones and lacks some. The repertoire has around 720,000 clones, around 73% of them found once; the top ten carry 1.5% to 2%. The chain joins TRBV6-4 to TRBJ1-1, with D uncertain. This TCR derives from a woman in her twenties or thirties in good health. The sequenced material came from memory CD4+ T cells sorted from blood. Subset in this sample: CD45RA-negative fraction. This CDR3 reads CASSDSSGNTEAFF. The CDR3 DNA reads TGTGCCAGCAGTGACTCGTCAGGGAACACTGAAGCTTTCTTT.